Shown below are 29 T cell receptor beta chains from a single sample sequenced in a study of blood T cell repertoires in COVID-19. Sequencing used immunoSEQ multiplex PCR; TCRdb keeps in-frame clones, though not all of them. The sample lists about 160,000 clones; roughly 88% were seen once. The material sequenced was peripheral blood. The receptors were gathered from a man aged 80 or over with COVID-19, enrolled during active disease.

This clone came up a few times. In the same sample, other DNA sequences code for this CDR3. The V call is TRBV2, the J call TRBJ1-1; D not resolved. CDR1 and CDR2 (germline): SNHLY, FYNNEI. V dropped 2 bases and J dropped 2 bases, with 3 bases sitting between them. The CDR3 is made up of 12 amino acids. The CDR3 region has the DNA TGTGCCAGCAGTGAACAAAACACTGAAGCTTTCTTT. It translates to CASSEQNTEAFF.

The V gene is TRBV4-1, the J gene TRBJ2-1, with 12 positions matching TRBD2. The CDR3 is made up of 16 amino acids. Germline trimming cut 4 bases from V and 8 bases from J; bases unmatched to any gene: 9. CDR1 MGHRA and CDR2 YSYEKL come from the germline V gene. The CDR3 bases are TGCGCCAGCAGCCCTAGCGGGGGGGCCCTTTGGCATGAGCAGTTCTTC. Amino acid sequence: CASSPSGGALWHEQFF.

This chain links TRBV18 with TRBJ1-6; 9 bases are a match to TRBD1. The J segment lost 5 bases and the V segment lost 3 bases, leaving 2 bases of the junction unmatched. CDR3 length equals 15 residues. Germline V gene data show CDR1 as KGHSH and CDR2 as LQKENI. The CDR3 is CASSPGTGNNSPLHF. CDR3 in DNA: TGTGCCAGCTCACCTGGGACAGGGAATAATTCACCCCTCCACTTT.

This sequence joins TRBV11-2 and TRBJ2-7; no definite D call. The V end lost 5 bases, the J end lost 4 bases, and 6 bases lay between the germline ends. CDR3 size: 11 residues. Germline loops: CDR1 SGHAT, CDR2 FQNNGV. Written as DNA, the CDR3 is TGTGCCAGCAGCAACACGTACGAGCAGTACTTC. This encodes CASSNTYEQYF.

This rearrangement joins TRBV27 to TRBJ2-3; 11 bases are shared with TRBD2. The trim removed 5 bases at V and 2 bases at J, leaving 6 bases unmatched. The CDR3 contains 16 residues. CDR1 and CDR2 from the germline V gene are MNHEY and SMNVEV (reference sequence). The CDR3 protein is CASSRTSGGFTDTQYF. The CDR3 coding sequence is TGTGCCAGCAGTCGCACTAGCGGGGGCTTCACAGATACGCAGTATTTT.

This chain links TRBV5-5 with TRBJ2-5; perhaps TRBD2 as D (5 bases). This CDR3 is built from 13 residues. Germline loops: CDR1 SGHKS, CDR2 YYEKEE (reference sequence). The V end lost 3 bases, the J end lost 5 bases, and 11 bases lay between the germline ends. CDR3 bases: TGTGCCAGCAGCTCGTCCCCGGGGGAGACCCAGTACTTC. This gives the protein CASSSSPGETQYF.

The chain carries TRBV2 and TRBJ2-1, with 12 bases lining up with TRBD2. This CDR3 contains 16 residues. V lost 7 bases to trimming and J lost 9 bases; unmatched junction nucleotides: 13. The V gene's germline CDR1 is SNHLY and CDR2 FYNNEI. CDR3 sequence (DNA): TGTGCCAGCACCTTATTGACTAGCGGGGGAAGAGGTGAGCAGTTCTTC. It codes for CASTLLTSGGRGEQFF. The full variable domain, completed using reference TRBV2 and TRBJ2-1, is EPEVTQTPSHQVTQMGQEVILRCVPISNHLYFYWYRQILGQKVEFLVSFYNNEISEKSEIFDDQFSVERPDGSNFTLKIRSTKLEDSAMYFCASTLLTSGGRGEQFFGPGTRLTVL.

This clone was found once. The rearrangement joins TRBV3-1 (or the pseudogene TRBV3-2) to TRBJ1-1; possible D gene TRBD1, 5 bases. Trimming took off 1 base at V and 5 bases at J, with 11 bases between the two ends. Germline V gene lookup returns CDR1 LGHDT and CDR2 YNNKEL (reference sequence). The CDR3 runs 14 residues. CDR3 in DNA: TGTGCCAGCAGCCAAGTCGTCCGGGGGACTGAAGCTTTCTTT. It yields the protein CASSQVVRGTEAFF.

The chain employs TRBV12-3 or TRBV12-4 and TRBJ2-7; 7 nucleotides match TRBD1. The CDR3 has 13 amino acids. V shed 5 bases and J 1 base; nucleotides not matched to a gene: 2. The CDR3 region is CASSRTGSYEQYF. The CDR3 DNA follows: TGTGCCAGCAGTAGGACAGGATCCTACGAGCAGTACTTC.

The V and J genes are TRBV5-6 and TRBJ1-4, with 9 bases that match TRBD1. V was clipped by 0 bases and J by 3 bases; unmatched bases: 9. CDR1 and CDR2 (germline): SGHDT, YYEEEE. The CDR3 runs to 18 residues. The CDR3 nucleotides are TGTGCCAGCAGCTTGGCGGGACAGGGCGTTACGTCTAATGAAAAACTGTTTTTT. This sequence encodes CASSLAGQGVTSNEKLFF.

The CDR3 region is CASSIGHLNTEAFF. The CDR3, as DNA: TGTGCCAGTAGTATTGGGCACCTGAACACTGAAGCTTTCTTT. The rearrangement joins TRBV19 to TRBJ1-1; no reliable D call. V shed 3 bases and J shed 0 bases, with 8 bases lying between them. The CDR3 extends over 14 amino acids. The V gene's germline CDR1 is LNHDA and CDR2 SQIVND (reference sequence).

CDR3 coding DNA: TGTGCCAGCAGCGTGACCGGGATGGAGGAAGAGACCCAGTACTTC. Protein product: CASSVTGMEEETQYF. This rearrangement joins TRBV9 to TRBJ2-5; possibly TRBD2 for D (5 bases). There are 15 residues in the CDR3. Germline V gene lookup returns CDR1 SGDLS and CDR2 YYNGEE. V was clipped by 2 bases and J by 3 bases, with 14 bases between them.

This clone appeared a single time. V usage is TRBV6-5 and J usage is TRBJ1-1; weak D call: TRBD1 (6 bases). Germline assignment: CDR1 MNHEY and CDR2 SVGAGI. The V and J ends lost 0 bases and 2 bases respectively, with 13 bases between them. The CDR3 has 16 amino acids. CDR3 bases: TGTGCCAGCAGTTACTCCACAGGGTTGGGCAACACTGAAGCTTTCTTT. The encoded protein is CASSYSTGLGNTEAFF.

Here the CDR3 reads CASSPDRIGYEQYF. The CDR3 nucleotides read TGCGCCAGCAGCCCCGACAGAATAGGATACGAGCAGTACTTC. The chain couples TRBV5-1 to TRBJ2-7; TRBD1 is a possible D gene (5 bases). The CDR3 has 14 amino acids. Germline CDR1 and CDR2: SGHRS and YFSETQ. Deletions cut 4 bases from V and 4 bases from J, with 15 bases between.

This rearrangement joins TRBV7-3 to TRBJ2-7, with D unresolved. The length of the CDR3 is 14 residues. Trimming removed 0 bases at V and 2 bases at J, with 8 bases between. Germline V gene data show CDR1 as SGHTA and CDR2 as FQGTGA. CDR3 loop: CASSLTGRTYEQYF. The CDR3 DNA is TGTGCCAGCAGCTTAACGGGCAGAACCTACGAGCAGTACTTC.

The V call is TRBV9, the J call TRBJ1-2; TRBD1 matches at 8 bases. V gave up 4 bases and J gave up 9 bases; unmatched junction bases: 14. This CDR3 comprises 15 residues. The germline CDR1 and CDR2 sequences are SGDLS and YYNGEE. CDR3 protein: CASSPGGQGSLSYTF. CDR3 nucleotides: TGTGCCAGCAGCCCCGGTGGACAGGGTTCTTTGAGCTACACCTTC.

V is TRBV12-1 and J is TRBJ2-5; the table assigns TRBD2, which was not confirmed against the DNA. TRBV12-1 is a pseudogene locus. This CDR3 comprises 19 residues. The CDR3 DNA reads TGTGCCAGCAGCTATGTACCAACGAGAGGAAACGGGGGGAGAGAGACCCAGTACTTC. Translation: CASSYVPTRGNGGRETQYF.

The rearrangement joins TRBV14 to TRBJ2-5; TRBD2 might be the D (6 bases). This CDR3 is 17 amino acids long. The ends were cut back, 4 bases at V and 3 bases at J, with 21 bases in the middle. Per germline, CDR1 SGHDN and CDR2 FVKESK. For the CDR3, the DNA is TGTGCCAGCAGCCTGGGCCTCGGAGTAGCGGTAGAAGAGACCCAGTACTTC. It codes for CASSLGLGVAVEETQYF.

The gene calls are TRBV7-2 and TRBJ2-7; 9 nucleotides match TRBD1. CDR3 length equals 13 residues. Germline CDR1 reads SGHTA; CDR2 reads FQGNSA. V gave up 5 bases and J gave up 6 bases; unmatched junction bases: 5. The CDR3 spells CASSLGQGPEQYF. In DNA, the CDR3 is TGTGCCAGCAGCCTAGGACAGGGGCCCGAGCAGTACTTC.

J is TRBJ1-2 and V is TRBV19; no clear D gene. The CDR3 totals 14 residues. Germline assignment: CDR1 LNHDA and CDR2 SQIVND (reference sequence). The V gene lost 3 bases and the J gene lost 0 bases, with 8 bases spanning the gap. Here the CDR3 reads CASSIRRSNYGYTF. CDR3 bases: TGTGCCAGTAGTATTAGGAGGTCTAACTATGGCTACACCTTC.

The CDR3 reads CASSQEVRTGVKNTEAFF. CDR3 sequence (DNA): TGTGCCAGCAGCCAAGAGGTCCGGACAGGGGTCAAAAACACTGAAGCTTTCTTT. The chain links TRBV4-2 to TRBJ1-1, with 9 bases fitting TRBD1. Trimming cost V 0 bases and J 2 bases; bases outside gene matches: 10. Germline assignment: CDR1 LGHNA and CDR2 YNFKEQ. This CDR3 comprises 18 residues.

The rearrangement links TRBV12-2 to TRBJ1-5; the table's TRBD1 call for D was not verified on the DNA. TRBV12-2 corresponds to a pseudogene. The CDR3 length is 18 residues. In nucleotides, the CDR3 is TGTGCAAGTCGCCCCAGAAAAACAGGGGGCGCGAGCAATCAGCCCCAGCATTTT. It specifies CASRPRKTGGASNQPQHF.

The chain joins TRBV5-1 to TRBJ1-4; D gene unclear. The V and J ends lost 1 base and 2 bases respectively, with 3 bases between them. The germline V gene encodes CDR1 SGHRS and CDR2 YFSETQ. The CDR3 is 13 residues long. In DNA form, the CDR3 reads TGCGCCAGCAGCTTGCAGACTAATGAAAAACTGTTTTTT. It translates to CASSLQTNEKLFF.

This sequence joins TRBV5-4 and TRBJ2-1, with 11 bases identical to TRBD2. V gave up 2 bases and J gave up 4 bases; unmatched junction bases: 2. The CDR3 covers 15 residues. Per the germline V gene, CDR1 is SGHNT and CDR2 is YYREEE (reference sequence). The CDR3: CASSLLAGAYNEQFF. The CDR3 DNA reads TGTGCCAGCAGCTTACTAGCGGGGGCATACAATGAGCAGTTCTTC.

This clone came up a few times. V gene TRBV5-1 combines with J gene TRBJ1-1; no clear D. Germline CDR1 reads SGHRS; CDR2 reads YFSETQ. The CDR3 sequence is 18 residues long. V dropped 0 bases and J dropped 5 bases, with 23 bases sitting between them. The CDR3 spells CASSLGGPGSVRRTEAFF. The CDR3 DNA sequence: TGCGCCAGCAGCTTGGGGGGTCCGGGCTCGGTGCGGAGGACTGAAGCTTTCTTT.

This clone was seen a single time. The chain uses TRBV5-1 and TRBJ1-1; D unclear. The ends were cut back, 1 base at V and 4 bases at J, with 14 bases in the middle. CDR1 and CDR2 (germline): SGHRS, YFSETQ. This CDR3 region has 15 residues. The CDR3 spells CASSLPEPIPTEAFF. The CDR3 nucleotides read TGCGCCAGCAGCTTGCCGGAGCCTATCCCCACTGAAGCTTTCTTT.

The chain combines TRBV11-2 with TRBJ1-5; D not certain. Per germline, CDR1 SGHAT and CDR2 FQNNGV. V was trimmed by 5 bases and J by 0 bases, leaving 5 bases between them. This CDR3 is built from 13 residues. The CDR3 region has the DNA TGTGCCAGCAGCGTAAATAGCAATCAGCCCCAGCATTTT. Protein: CASSVNSNQPQHF.

V is TRBV19 and J is TRBJ1-1; no definite D call. The CDR3 extends over 13 amino acids. Trimming took 7 bases from V and 6 from J, leaving 15 bases between them. Germline CDR1 LNHDA, CDR2 SQIVND (reference sequence). The DNA for the CDR3 is TGTGCCAGTAACCTAGGACGGGAATCTGAAGCTTTCTTT. Amino acids: CASNLGRESEAFF. Together with reference TRBV19 and TRBJ1-1, the CDR3 gives the full variable domain: DGGITQSPKYLFRKEGQNVTLSCEQNLNHDAMYWYRQDPGQGLRLIYYSQIVNDFQKGDIAEGYSVSREKKESFPLTVTSAQKNPTAFYLCASNLGRESEAFFGQGTRLTVV.

The gene calls are TRBV5-1 and TRBJ1-2; D might be TRBD1 (6 bases). Deletions cut 0 bases from V and 4 bases from J, with 10 bases between. Germline assignment: CDR1 SGHRS and CDR2 YFSETQ. The CDR3 has 14 residues. CDR3 residues: CASSLGEGGYGYTF. DNA of the CDR3: TGCGCCAGCAGCTTGGGTGAAGGGGGCTATGGCTACACCTTC.